Listed below are T cell receptor beta chains from one sample, sequenced in a study of T cell responses to AZD1222 COVID-19 vaccine. Clones were sequenced by immunoSEQ multiplex PCR, and TCRdb holds only the in-frame ones, with some missing. The table lists roughly 70,000 clones, around 84% of them singletons. The specimen comprised peripheral blood, sampled on day 0 of AZD1222 vaccination. The receptor set was obtained from an adult in good health. Each CDR3 is given with its conserved first and last residue. The D gene is left open where the match is weak. Size is stated for part of the rows, as once, few or many counts, or as a class when the clone is expanded.

size	V	D	length	J	CDR3	DNA
-	TRBV11-2	-	12	TRBJ1-1	CASSLTGPEAFF	TGTGCCAGCAGCTTAACCGGCCCCGAAGCTTTCTTT
-	TRBV5-1	-	13	TRBJ2-1	CASSGLGRNEQFF	TGCGCCAGCAGCGGCCTGGGCCGGAATGAGCAGTTCTTC
-	TRBV15	-	15	TRBJ1-4	CATVGREGFREKLFF	TGTGCCACCGTCGGTCGGGAGGGGTTCAGAGAAAAACTGTTTTTT
few	TRBV11-3	-	18	TRBJ2-7	CASSPLGGPGADSYEQYF	TGTGCCAGCAGCCCCCTGGGAGGTCCGGGAGCCGACTCCTACGAGCAGTACTTC
once	TRBV19	-	12	TRBJ2-7	CASSTQNYEQYF	TGTGCCAGTAGTACACAGAACTACGAGCAGTACTTC
-	TRBV21-1	-	17	TRBJ1-6	CASTIRDRGCDSVPLHF	TGTGCCAGCACCATTAGGGACAGGGGATGCGATTCGGTACCCCTCCACTTT
-	TRBV6-6	-	16	TRBJ1-4	CASSYTPGATNEKLFF	TGTGCCAGCAGTTACACACCGGGGGCAACTAATGAAAAACTGTTTTTT
-	TRBV5-1	-	14	TRBJ1-1	CASSYRQANTEAFF	TGCGCCAGCAGCTATAGACAGGCGAACACTGAAGCTTTCTTT
-	TRBV3-1/TRBV3-2	TRBD1	16	TRBJ2-3	CASSLQDSGGTDTQYF	TGTGCCAGCAGCCTGCAAGACTCAGGGGGTACAGATACGCAGTATTTT
-	TRBV5-1	-	15	TRBJ2-5	CASSLVGGGEGTQYF	TGCGCCAGCAGCTTGGTAGGCGGGGGCGAGGGGACCCAGTACTTC
-	TRBV5-6	TRBD2	13	TRBJ2-1	CASGTSAYNEQFF	TGTGCCAGCGGGACTAGCGCTTACAATGAGCAGTTCTTC
-	TRBV28	TRBD2	16	TRBJ2-3	CASSRGGLRGTDTQYF	TGTGCCAGCAGTAGGGGAGGGCTAAGGGGCACAGATACGCAGTATTTT
-	TRBV19	-	12	TRBJ1-2	CASTPANYGYTF	TGTGCCAGTACCCCGGCTAACTATGGCTACACCTTC
-	TRBV2	-	14	TRBJ1-4	CASRGHAPNEKLFF	TGTGCCAGCAGGGGGCACGCACCTAATGAAAAACTGTTTTTT
once	TRBV19	-	16	TRBJ1-4	CASSRQGLATNEKLFF	TGTGCCAGTAGTCGGCAGGGTCTTGCAACTAATGAAAAACTGTTTTTT
-	TRBV19	-	15	TRBJ1-5	CATSTPRDPRQPQHF	TGTGCCACGTCCACTCCCCGGGACCCCCGGCAGCCCCAGCATTTT
-	TRBV5-1	-	15	TRBJ2-2	CASSPGGLNTGELFF	TGCGCCAGCAGCCCCGGAGGTCTTAACACCGGGGAGCTGTTTTTT
-	TRBV5-1	TRBD1	14	TRBJ2-7	CASSLEGAGGEQYF	TGCGCCAGCAGCTTGGAGGGGGCGGGTGGCGAGCAGTACTTC
-	TRBV2	TRBD2	15	TRBJ2-3	CATAGGLYFTDTQYF	TGTGCCACTGCGGGGGGACTTTATTTCACAGATACGCAGTATTTT
-	TRBV5-5	-	16	TRBJ2-5	CASSLAPRGAGETQYF	TGTGCCAGCAGCTTGGCCCCACGGGGGGCCGGAGAGACCCAGTACTTC
-	TRBV2	-	13	TRBJ1-5	CASSEGGNQPQHF	TGTGCCAGCAGTGAGGGGGGCAATCAGCCCCAGCATTTT
few	TRBV23-1	-	19	TRBJ2-5	CASSQSGPLGRAIEVTQYF	TGCGCCAGCAGTCAATCTGGCCCCCTGGGCCGGGCGATAGAGGTGACCCAGTACTTC
-	TRBV11-2	TRBD1	15	TRBJ1-5	CASNPRDRGRLPQHF	TGTGCCAGCAACCCACGGGACAGGGGGCGATTGCCCCAGCATTTT
-	TRBV24-1	TRBD1	16	TRBJ2-5	CATSDTRTGGKETQYF	TGTGCCACCAGTGATACTCGGACAGGGGGGAAAGAGACCCAGTACTTC
once	TRBV2	-	13	TRBJ1-4	CAILHRAGEKLFF	TGTGCCATCCTACACCGGGCAGGCGAAAAACTGTTTTTT
-	TRBV10-3	-	15	TRBJ1-1	CAISGHGGINTEAFF	TGTGCCATCAGTGGCCACGGGGGGATTAACACTGAAGCTTTCTTT
-	TRBV19	-	15	TRBJ2-7	CASSIAHDLAHEQYF	TGTGCCAGTAGTATAGCACACGACCTTGCCCACGAGCAGTACTTC
few	TRBV25-1	TRBD1	12	TRBJ1-2	CASSVGTGAYTF	TGTGCCAGCAGTGTGGGGACAGGGGCCTACACCTTC
-	TRBV6-6	-	13	TRBJ1-1	CASSPRENTEAFF	TGTGCCAGCAGCCCTAGGGAAAACACTGAAGCTTTCTTT
-	TRBV7-2	-	15	TRBJ2-3	CASSLESANGPTQYF	TGTGCCAGCAGCCTTGAGAGTGCCAACGGACCAACGCAGTATTTT
-	TRBV19	TRBD2	16	TRBJ2-3	CASSIGLRGGRDTQYF	TGTGCCAGTAGTATAGGCCTCCGGGGGGGGAGAGATACGCAGTATTTT
-	TRBV19	-	13	TRBJ2-7	CASSIANSYEQYF	TGTGCCAGTAGTATCGCAAACTCCTACGAGCAGTACTTC
-	TRBV28	-	13	TRBJ1-1	CASHMGGGTEAFF	TGTGCCAGCCACATGGGGGGCGGCACTGAAGCTTTCTTT
-	TRBV5-1	-	12	TRBJ2-1	CASSPWGDEQFF	TGCGCCAGCAGCCCGTGGGGGGATGAGCAGTTCTTC
-	TRBV27	-	12	TRBJ2-6	CATQSGANVLTF	TGTGCCACCCAATCCGGGGCCAACGTCCTGACTTTC
once	TRBV11-2	-	13	TRBJ2-1	CASTPESPHEQFF	TGTGCCAGCACCCCCGAGTCCCCCCATGAGCAGTTCTTC
-	TRBV5-1	-	16	TRBJ2-5	CASSPIPGLSGETQYF	TGCGCCAGCAGCCCTATCCCGGGTCTCTCAGGGGAGACCCAGTACTTC
once	TRBV30	-	13	TRBJ1-3	CAWSESGRNTIYF	TGTGCCTGGAGTGAGTCAGGGAGAAACACCATATATTTT
-	TRBV6-5	TRBD2	15	TRBJ2-1	CASSPGAAGETEQFF	TGTGCCAGCAGCCCCGGGGCAGCGGGAGAAACTGAGCAGTTCTTC
-	TRBV6-6	-	14	TRBJ1-2	CASSWDFRLYGYTF	TGTGCCAGCAGTTGGGACTTCCGCCTGTATGGCTACACCTTC
-	TRBV12-5	TRBD1	15	TRBJ1-5	CASAPGGYSNQPQHF	TGTGCTAGTGCCCCAGGGGGGTATAGCAATCAGCCCCAGCATTTT
once	TRBV6-5	-	11	TRBJ1-2	CASRRQKDYTF	TGTGCCAGCAGGCGACAGAAAGACTACACCTTC
-	TRBV2	TRBD1	15	TRBJ1-5	CASSAGQGASQPQHF	TGTGCCAGCAGTGCAGGACAGGGGGCGAGTCAGCCCCAGCATTTT
-	TRBV29-1	TRBD1	14	TRBJ1-3	CSVDLGTDGNTIYF	TGCAGCGTTGATTTAGGGACAGACGGAAACACCATATATTTT
few	TRBV9	TRBD2	15	TRBJ2-1	CASSQGTSGRYEQFF	TGTGCCAGCAGCCAAGGGACTAGCGGGAGATATGAGCAGTTCTTC
-	TRBV27	TRBD1	14	TRBJ1-2	CASSVDRGLYGYTF	TGTGCCAGCAGTGTGGACAGGGGGCTTTATGGCTACACCTTC
-	TRBV29-1	-	14	TRBJ1-2	CSGLQGTSNYGYTF	TGCAGCGGATTGCAGGGAACCTCCAACTATGGCTACACCTTC
-	TRBV7-2	TRBD1	15	TRBJ1-1	CASREAGRQGPEAFF	TGTGCCAGCAGGGAAGCGGGGCGACAGGGGCCTGAAGCTTTCTTT
-	TRBV7-6	-	13	TRBJ1-2	CASSPQEGYGYTF	TGTGCCAGCAGCCCCCAGGAAGGTTATGGCTACACCTTC
once	TRBV5-1	-	14	TRBJ1-5	CASSPTGVNQPQHF	TGCGCCAGCAGCCCGACAGGAGTCAATCAGCCCCAGCATTTT
-	TRBV6-4	-	12	TRBJ1-2	CASSPDNYGYTF	TGTGCCAGCAGTCCCGATAACTATGGCTACACCTTC
-	TRBV11-3	-	15	TRBJ1-1	CASSLDSGINTEAFF	TGTGCCAGCAGCTTAGATTCGGGCATCAACACTGAAGCTTTCTTT
-	TRBV6-5	-	12	TRBJ2-3	CASSYKGDTQYF	TGTGCCAGCAGTTACAAGGGGGATACGCAGTATTTT
-	TRBV7-9	-	11	TRBJ1-1	CASSPTLLPFF	TGTGCCAGCAGCCCGACCCTACTCCCTTTCTTT
-	TRBV11-3	-	15	TRBJ2-1	CASSLGQGDYNEQFF	TGTGCCAGCAGCTTAGGGCAGGGAGATTACAATGAGCAGTTCTTC
-	TRBV30	-	15	TRBJ2-3	CAWSVKDSRTDTQYF	TGTGCCTGGAGTGTAAAGGACAGTCGCACAGATACGCAGTATTTT
-	TRBV5-1	-	13	TRBJ2-3	CASSLWEADTQYF	TGCGCCAGCAGCCTTTGGGAGGCAGATACGCAGTATTTT
-	TRBV7-3	-	14	TRBJ1-2	CASSPPGNVYGYTF	TGTGCCAGCAGTCCTCCCGGGAACGTCTATGGCTACACCTTC
-	TRBV5-1	-	17	TRBJ1-3	CASSLAFSRNSGNTIYF	TGCGCCAGCAGCTTGGCTTTTAGCCGCAACTCTGGAAACACCATATATTTT
-	TRBV6-4	TRBD1	14	TRBJ2-1	CASSRQGEVNEQFF	TGTGCCAGCAGCAGGCAGGGGGAAGTCAATGAGCAGTTCTTC